One sample yielded the 29 T cell receptor beta chains listed below, sequenced in a study of blood T cell repertoires in COVID-19. Here immunoSEQ multiplex PCR was the method, and the copy in TCRdb shows in-frame clones only, minus some. Among a few hundred thousand clones listed, 90% to 95% were seen once. The sequenced material came from PBMCs or T cells enriched from blood (not recorded which). Receptors originate from a woman aged 40 to 55 who had been exposed to COVID-19.

This rearrangement joins TRBV28 to TRBJ2-7; D is perhaps TRBD1 (5 bases). Germline V gives CDR1 MDHEN, CDR2 SYDVKM. The V end lost 4 bases, the J end lost 3 bases, and 25 bases lay between the germline ends. CDR3 length: 18 amino acids. Here the CDR3 reads CASSSPRARAGSHYEQYF. In DNA, the CDR3 is TGTGCCAGCAGTTCTCCTCGGGCTAGAGCAGGGTCCCACTACGAGCAGTACTTC.

This clone was found a few times. The V call is TRBV5-4, the J call TRBJ1-1; the D gene is possibly TRBD1 (6 bases). The ends were cut back, 3 bases at V and 2 bases at J, with 14 bases in the middle. The germline gives CDR1 SGHNT, CDR2 YYREEE (reference sequence). The CDR3 covers 15 residues. The chain's CDR3 is CASSSWGHANTEAFF. Written as DNA, the CDR3 is TGTGCCAGCAGCTCATGGGGACATGCAAACACTGAAGCTTTCTTT. Combining the CDR3 with reference TRBV5-4 and TRBJ1-1 gives the whole variable domain ETGVTQSPTHLIKTRGQQVTLRCSSQSGHNTVSWYQQALGQGPQFIFQYYREEENGRGNFPPRFSGLQFPNYSSELNVNALELDDSALYLCASSSWGHANTEAFFGQGTRLTVV.

The chain combines TRBV2 with TRBJ1-5, with unresolved D. V shed 0 bases and J shed 8 bases, with 8 bases lying between them. Germline CDR1 is SNHLY and CDR2 is FYNNEI. The CDR3 sequence is 13 residues long. CDR3 nucleotide sequence: TGTGCCAGCAGTGAAGCTCCCCTTGAGCCCCAGCATTTT. This codes for CASSEAPLEPQHF.

This rearrangement joins TRBV19 to TRBJ2-7; the match to TRBD1 covers 8 bases. The germline V gene encodes CDR1 LNHDA and CDR2 SQIVND (reference sequence). V dropped 3 bases and J dropped 7; count of bases not matched to a gene: 11. The CDR3 extends over 15 amino acids. The CDR3 DNA reads TGTGCCAGTAGTATCCCAGGCCCGGGACAGGCAGAGCAGTACTTC. Amino acid sequence: CASSIPGPGQAEQYF. Together with reference TRBV19 and TRBJ2-7, the CDR3 gives the full variable domain: DGGITQSPKYLFRKEGQNVTLSCEQNLNHDAMYWYRQDPGQGLRLIYYSQIVNDFQKGDIAEGYSVSREKKESFPLTVTSAQKNPTAFYLCASSIPGPGQAEQYFGPGTRLTVT.

The rearrangement links TRBV19 to TRBJ1-4, with TRBD1 as a possible D gene (5 bases). Germline V lookup: CDR1 LNHDA, CDR2 SQIVND (reference sequence). V was pared by 5 bases and J by 0 bases, with 10 bases between. The CDR3 totals 15 residues. The CDR3 region has the DNA TGTGCCAGTAGTCAAGACAGCGCAACTAATGAAAAACTGTTTTTT. Encoded protein: CASSQDSATNEKLFF. Looking up the rest from reference TRBV19 and TRBJ1-4 gives the full variable domain: DGGITQSPKYLFRKEGQNVTLSCEQNLNHDAMYWYRQDPGQGLRLIYYSQIVNDFQKGDIAEGYSVSREKKESFPLTVTSAQKNPTAFYLCASSQDSATNEKLFFGSGTQLSVL.

This chain joins TRBV20-1 and TRBJ1-1; no reliable D call. CDR3 length: 12 amino acids. V was cut by 3 bases and J by 1 base, with 6 bases left in between. Per germline, CDR1 DFQATT and CDR2 SNEGSKA (reference sequence). The CDR3 protein is CSASGGNTEAFF. The CDR3 nucleotides read TGCAGTGCTAGTGGCGGGAACACTGAAGCTTTCTTT.

This chain joins TRBV18 and TRBJ1-1; TRBD1 is a possible D gene (5 bases). The CDR3 is 14 residues long. Germline V CDR1 and CDR2: KGHSH, LQKENI. Trimming left V 3 bases short and J 6 bases short, with 14 bases between. The CDR3 spells CASSPLYEGAEAFF. CDR3 sequence (DNA): TGTGCCAGCTCACCCCTTTACGAAGGGGCTGAAGCTTTCTTT. Drawing the rest from reference TRBV18 and TRBJ1-1, the complete variable domain is NAGVMQNPRHLVRRRGQEARLRCSPMKGHSHVYWYRQLPEEGLKFMVYLQKENIIDESGMPKERFSAEFPKEGPSILRIQQVVRGDSAAYFCASSPLYEGAEAFFGQGTRLTVV.

The CDR3 is CASSAGLEYEQYF. For the CDR3, the DNA is TGTGCCAGCTCAGCGGGACTAGAGTACGAGCAGTACTTC. The V and J genes are TRBV18 and TRBJ2-7, with 8 bases that match TRBD2. The CDR3 spans 13 residues. The junction had 4 bases not matched to a gene; V was cut back by 5 bases and J by 4 bases. Per germline, CDR1 KGHSH and CDR2 LQKENI.

This clone was detected only a few times. The chain carries TRBV2 and TRBJ2-2; TRBD2 aligns across 9 bases. Looked up from germline, CDR1 is SNHLY and CDR2 is FYNNEI. The junction had 13 bases not matched to a gene; V was cut back by 6 bases and J by 5 bases. CDR3 length equals 17 residues. CDR3 amino acids: CASRHIFSGSATGELFF. The CDR3 DNA follows: TGTGCCAGCAGACACATATTTAGCGGGAGCGCAACCGGGGAGCTGTTTTTT.

The chain couples TRBV9 to TRBJ2-5, with 7 bases that match TRBD2. J gave up 2 bases and V 4 bases, and 8 bases lay outside the gene matches. Germline V CDR1 and CDR2: SGDLS, YYNGEE. The CDR3 loop spans 15 amino acids. This CDR3 is CASSPREEQQETQYF. In DNA form, the CDR3 reads TGTGCCAGCAGCCCCCGGGAGGAGCAGCAAGAGACCCAGTACTTC.

The chain is built from TRBV5-1 and TRBJ1-4; the D is unclear. From germline, CDR1 is SGHRS and CDR2 YFSETQ. CDR3 length: 14 residues. V lost 4 bases and J lost 0, with 7 bases in between. The CDR3 loop is CASSKLATNEKLFF. As DNA, the CDR3 is TGCGCCAGCAGCAAACTGGCAACTAATGAAAAACTGTTTTTT.

In its sample, this clone was seen a few times. The DNA of the CDR3 is TGTGCCAGCAGTGAAAATGAGATGAGGACCCAGTACTTC. It translates to CASSENEMRTQYF. This chain joins TRBV6-4 and TRBJ2-5; D unclear. Germline assignment: CDR1 MRHNA and CDR2 SNTAGT. V was pared by 3 bases and J by 7 bases, with 12 bases between. This CDR3 comprises 13 residues.

The chain combines TRBV5-1 with TRBJ1-2; the D is unclear. Per the germline V gene, CDR1 is SGHRS and CDR2 is YFSETQ. The CDR3 length is 15 residues. V was clipped by 1 base and J by 8 bases, with 18 bases between them. In DNA form, the CDR3 reads TGCGCCAGCAGCTTGACGGAGGGAGCAAAAGGGGGCTACACCTTC. Its protein product is CASSLTEGAKGGYTF.

The chain carries TRBV9 and TRBJ2-3; D might be TRBD2 (6 bases). The CDR3 runs 15 residues. Trimming left V 0 bases short and J 2 bases short, with 10 bases between. Germline V lookup: CDR1 SGDLS, CDR2 YYNGEE. As DNA, the CDR3 is TGTGCCAGCAGCGTAGCAGGGAGGCCCACAGATACGCAGTATTTT. Amino acids: CASSVAGRPTDTQYF.

The V call is TRBV7-3, the J call TRBJ2-1; D possibly corresponds to TRBD2 (5 bases). CDR3 length: 14 residues. CDR1 SGHTA and CDR2 FQGTGA come from the germline V gene. The V gene lost 1 base and the J gene lost 7 bases, with 11 bases spanning the gap. CDR3 region: CASSLRLAPNEQFF. The CDR3 nucleotides are TGTGCCAGCAGCTTAAGGCTAGCCCCAAATGAGCAGTTCTTC. Variable domain in full (rest from reference TRBV7-3 and TRBJ2-1): GAGVSQTPSNKVTEKGKYVELRCDPISGHTALYWYRQSLGQGPEFLIYFQGTGAADDSGLPNDRFFAVRPEGSVSTLKIQRTERGDSAVYLCASSLRLAPNEQFFGPGTRLTVL.

The chain has TRBV12-3 or TRBV12-4 and TRBJ2-3; D remains ambiguous. Trimming removed 4 bases from V and 0 bases from J, with 5 bases in between. There are 13 residues in the CDR3. CDR3 bases: TGTGCCAGCAGTTCCGTGAGCACAGATACGCAGTATTTT. Protein: CASSSVSTDTQYF.

The sample holds many counts of this clone. V gene TRBV27 combines with J gene TRBJ1-5; 11 bases align to TRBD1. V lost 3 bases to trimming and J lost 5 bases; unmatched junction nucleotides: 9. Per the germline V gene, CDR1 is MNHEY and CDR2 is SMNVEV (reference sequence). The CDR3 length is 17 residues. The CDR3 loop is CASSFGGGQGAYQPQHF. DNA for the CDR3: TGTGCCAGCAGTTTTGGTGGTGGACAGGGGGCTTATCAGCCCCAGCATTTT.

The chain employs TRBV18 and TRBJ1-5, with a tentative D call TRBD1 (5 bases). Germline V CDR1 and CDR2: KGHSH, LQKENI. The CDR3 runs to 13 residues. Deletions cut 5 bases from V and 3 bases from J, with 8 bases between. DNA for the CDR3: TGTGCCAGCTCATCAGGGTACAATCAGCCCCAGCATTTT. This codes for CASSSGYNQPQHF.

The rearrangement joins TRBV6-5 to TRBJ1-3; D gene uncertain. From germline, CDR1 is MNHEY and CDR2 SVGAGI. The CDR3 runs 13 residues. Deletions cut 2 bases from V and 4 bases from J, with 6 bases between. DNA of the CDR3: TGTGCCAGCAGTTACGGCAAAGGAAACACCATATATTTT. Protein sequence: CASSYGKGNTIYF.

Notes on this clone: The junction differs from germline at one of its ends, possibly a read error. V usage is TRBV5-6 and J usage is TRBJ2-5; TRBD1 agrees at 7 bases. The CDR3 is 14 amino acids. CDR1 is SGHDT, CDR2 YYEEEE, per germline. The CDR3 nucleotides are TGTGCCAGCAGCATAGGGGGCTACCAGGAGACCCAGTACTTC. Translating gives CASSIGGYQETQYF.

The rearrangement joins TRBV5-1 to TRBJ2-7; TRBD1 agrees at 8 bases. The CDR3 sequence is 14 residues long. J was trimmed by 4 bases and V by 0 bases; bases with no gene match: 3. Germline V gene lookup returns CDR1 SGHRS and CDR2 YFSETQ. The CDR3 sequence is CASSLDYRGYEQYF. Written as DNA, the CDR3 is TGCGCCAGCAGCTTGGACTACAGGGGGTACGAGCAGTACTTC.

This clone was detected only once. The chain couples TRBV19 to TRBJ1-5, with D maybe TRBD1 (6 bases). Germline lookup yields CDR1 LNHDA and CDR2 SQIVND (reference sequence). V was cut by 7 bases and J by 7 bases, with 14 bases left in between. This CDR3 comprises 13 residues. CDR3 DNA sequence: TGTGCCAGTAAATACAGGGTCGACCAGCCCCAGCATTTT. Its protein product is CASKYRVDQPQHF. Full variable domain (missing parts from reference TRBV19 and TRBJ1-5): DGGITQSPKYLFRKEGQNVTLSCEQNLNHDAMYWYRQDPGQGLRLIYYSQIVNDFQKGDIAEGYSVSREKKESFPLTVTSAQKNPTAFYLCASKYRVDQPQHFGDGTRLSIL.

This clone has more than one count but fewer than ten. The chain recombines TRBV7-9 with TRBJ2-2, with 12 nucleotides matching TRBD2. The J segment lost 6 bases and the V segment lost 5 bases, leaving 13 bases of the junction unmatched. The V gene's germline CDR1 is SEHNR and CDR2 FQNEAQ (reference sequence). This CDR3 is built from 18 residues. The CDR3 DNA is TGTGCCAGCAGCCGGTCCCCGACTAGCGGGAGTGGCCCCGGGGAGCTGTTTTTT. This codes for CASSRSPTSGSGPGELFF.

This clone is a singleton in its sample. The chain combines TRBV7-2 with TRBJ1-2; TRBD1 matches at 9 bases. The CDR3 is made up of 17 amino acids. The V gene end was trimmed by 1 base and the J gene end by 0 bases; junction bases not matched to a gene: 6. Germline CDR1 SGHTA, CDR2 FQGNSA. This chain's CDR3 is CASSLETRTGANYGYTF. In DNA form, the CDR3 reads TGTGCCAGCAGCTTAGAAACCCGGACAGGGGCTAACTATGGCTACACCTTC.

The V gene is TRBV3-1 (or the pseudogene TRBV3-2), the J gene TRBJ2-7; D not certain. Trimming pared 5 bases from V and 0 bases from J, leaving 14 bases between. Germline loops: CDR1 LGHDT, CDR2 YNNKEL (reference sequence). This CDR3 contains 15 residues. CDR3 region: CASSSPGGSSYEQYF. As DNA, the CDR3 is TGTGCCAGCAGCTCCCCCGGCGGAAGCTCCTACGAGCAGTACTTC.

Points on this clone: Germline is not matched at one junction end, which may reflect a read error. The V call is TRBV28, the J call TRBJ2-2; TRBD2 might be the D (5 bases). The CDR3 has 11 residues. CDR1 is MDHEN and CDR2 is SYDVKM in the germline V gene. The CDR3 DNA reads TGTGCCAGCAGCCCCCCCGGGGAGCTATTTTTT. Protein: CASSPPGELFF.

The genes are TRBV5-1 and TRBJ2-1; D call uncertain. Germline CDR1 SGHRS, CDR2 YFSETQ. The V and J ends lost 0 bases and 6 bases respectively, with 10 bases between them. CDR3 length: 14 residues. The CDR3 here is CASSLEVAPNEQFF. Here the CDR3 DNA reads TGCGCCAGCAGCTTGGAGGTAGCCCCCAATGAGCAGTTCTTC.

The rearrangement uses TRBV30 and TRBJ1-2; 7 bases map to TRBD1. The CDR3 extends over 12 amino acids. Losses at the gene ends were 8 bases for V and 7 bases for J; bases not matched to a gene: 10. Looked up from germline, CDR1 is GTSNPN and CDR2 is SVGIG (reference sequence). The CDR3 DNA sequence: TGTGCCCGAGGCGACAGGGCGAGTGGCTACACCTTC. It translates to CARGDRASGYTF. The variable domain in full, with the rest retrieved from reference TRBV30 and TRBJ1-2, is SQTIHQWPATLVQPVGSPLSLECTVEGTSNPNLYWYRQAAGRGLQLLFYSVGIGQISSEVPQNLSASRPQDRQFILSSKKLLLSDSGFYLCARGDRASGYTFGSGTRLTVV.

This chain links TRBV5-4 with TRBJ1-2; TRBD1 matches 8 bases. Trimming at V came to 1 base and at J to 7 bases, leaving 6 bases not matched to a gene. CDR3 size: 14 residues. Germline assignment: CDR1 SGHNT and CDR2 YYREEE (reference sequence). Here the CDR3 DNA reads TGTGCCAGCAGCTTGTGGACAGGGCCTTTTGGCTACACCTTC. This sequence encodes CASSLWTGPFGYTF.